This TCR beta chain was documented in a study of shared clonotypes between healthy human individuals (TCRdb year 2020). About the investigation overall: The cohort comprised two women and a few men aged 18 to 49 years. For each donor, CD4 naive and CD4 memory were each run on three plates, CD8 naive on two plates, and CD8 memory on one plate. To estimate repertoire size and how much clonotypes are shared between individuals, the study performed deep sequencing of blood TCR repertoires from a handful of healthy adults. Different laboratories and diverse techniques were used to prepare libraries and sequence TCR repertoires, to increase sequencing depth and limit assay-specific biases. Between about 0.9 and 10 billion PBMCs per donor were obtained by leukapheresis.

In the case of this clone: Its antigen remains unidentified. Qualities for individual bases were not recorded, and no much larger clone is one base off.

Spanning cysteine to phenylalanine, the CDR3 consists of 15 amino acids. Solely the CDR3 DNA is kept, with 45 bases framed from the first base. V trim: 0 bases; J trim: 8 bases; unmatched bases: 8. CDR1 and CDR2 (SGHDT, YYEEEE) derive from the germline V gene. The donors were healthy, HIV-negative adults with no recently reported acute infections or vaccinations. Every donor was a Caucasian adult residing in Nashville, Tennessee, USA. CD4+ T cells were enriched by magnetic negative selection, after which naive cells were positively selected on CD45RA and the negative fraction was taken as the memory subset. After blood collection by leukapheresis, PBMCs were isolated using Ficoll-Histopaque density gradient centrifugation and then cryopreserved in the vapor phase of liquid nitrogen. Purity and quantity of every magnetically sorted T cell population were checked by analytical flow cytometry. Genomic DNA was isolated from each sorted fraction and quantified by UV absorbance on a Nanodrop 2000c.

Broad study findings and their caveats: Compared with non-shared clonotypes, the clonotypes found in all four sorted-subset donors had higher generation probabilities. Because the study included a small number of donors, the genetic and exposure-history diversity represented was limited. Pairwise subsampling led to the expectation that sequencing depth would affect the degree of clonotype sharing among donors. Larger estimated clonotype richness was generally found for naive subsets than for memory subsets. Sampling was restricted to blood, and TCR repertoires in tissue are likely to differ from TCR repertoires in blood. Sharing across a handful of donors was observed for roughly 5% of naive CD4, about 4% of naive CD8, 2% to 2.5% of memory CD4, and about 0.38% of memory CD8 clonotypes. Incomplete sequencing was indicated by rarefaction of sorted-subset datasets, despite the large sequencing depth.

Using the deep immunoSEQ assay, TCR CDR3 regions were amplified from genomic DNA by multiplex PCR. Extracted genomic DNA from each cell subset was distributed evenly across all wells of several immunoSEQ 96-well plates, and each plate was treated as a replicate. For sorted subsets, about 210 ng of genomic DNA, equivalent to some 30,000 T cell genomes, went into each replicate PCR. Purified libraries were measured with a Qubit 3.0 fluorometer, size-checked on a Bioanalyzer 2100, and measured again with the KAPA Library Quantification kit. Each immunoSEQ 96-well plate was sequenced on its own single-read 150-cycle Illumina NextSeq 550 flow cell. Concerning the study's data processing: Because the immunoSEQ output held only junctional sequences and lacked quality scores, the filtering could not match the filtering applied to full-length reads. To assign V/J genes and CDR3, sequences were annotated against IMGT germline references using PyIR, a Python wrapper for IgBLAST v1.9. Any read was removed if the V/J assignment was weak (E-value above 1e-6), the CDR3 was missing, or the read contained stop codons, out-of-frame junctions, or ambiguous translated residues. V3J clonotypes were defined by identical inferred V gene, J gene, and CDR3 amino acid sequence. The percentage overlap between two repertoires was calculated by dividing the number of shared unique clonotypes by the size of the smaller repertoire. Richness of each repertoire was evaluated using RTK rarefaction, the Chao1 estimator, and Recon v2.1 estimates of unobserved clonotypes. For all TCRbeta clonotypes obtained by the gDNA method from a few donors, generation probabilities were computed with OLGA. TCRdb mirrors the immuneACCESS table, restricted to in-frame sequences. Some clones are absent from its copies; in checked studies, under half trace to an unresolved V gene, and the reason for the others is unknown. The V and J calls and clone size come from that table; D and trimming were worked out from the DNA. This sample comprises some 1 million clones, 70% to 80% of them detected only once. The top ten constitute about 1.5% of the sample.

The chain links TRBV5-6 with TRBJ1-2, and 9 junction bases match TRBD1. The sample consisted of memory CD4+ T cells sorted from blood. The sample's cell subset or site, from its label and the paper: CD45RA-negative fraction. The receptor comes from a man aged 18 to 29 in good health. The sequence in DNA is TGTGCCAGCAGCTTGGGGGACAGGGCACGGGACGGCTACACCTTC. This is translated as CASSLGDRARDGYTF.